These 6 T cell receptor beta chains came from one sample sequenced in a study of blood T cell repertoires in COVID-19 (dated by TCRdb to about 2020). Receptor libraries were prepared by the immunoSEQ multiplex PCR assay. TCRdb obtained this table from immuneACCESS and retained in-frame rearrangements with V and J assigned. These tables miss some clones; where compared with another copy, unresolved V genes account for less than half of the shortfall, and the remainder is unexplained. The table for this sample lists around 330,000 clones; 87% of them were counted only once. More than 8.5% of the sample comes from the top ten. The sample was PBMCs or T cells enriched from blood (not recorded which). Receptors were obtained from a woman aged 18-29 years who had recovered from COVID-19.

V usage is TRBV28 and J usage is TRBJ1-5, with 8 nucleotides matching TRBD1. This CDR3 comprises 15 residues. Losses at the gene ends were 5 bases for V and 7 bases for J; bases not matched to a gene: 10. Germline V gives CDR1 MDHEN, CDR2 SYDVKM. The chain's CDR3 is CASSKEGTGLQPQHF. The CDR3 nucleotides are TGTGCCAGCAGTAAAGAAGGGACAGGATTGCAGCCCCAGCATTTT.

The CDR3, as DNA: TGTGCCAGCAGGCTAGCGGGAGTCGGCAATGAGCAGTTCTTC. As protein: CASRLAGVGNEQFF. The rearrangement uses TRBV28 and TRBJ2-1; 10 nucleotides agree with TRBD2. V lost 6 bases, J lost 6 bases, and 5 bases stayed unmatched. This CDR3 has 14 amino acids. Germline loops: CDR1 MDHEN, CDR2 SYDVKM. Full variable domain (missing parts from reference TRBV28 and TRBJ2-1): DVKVTQSSRYLVKRTGEKVFLECVQDMDHENMFWYRQDPGLGLRLIYFSYDVKMKEKGDIPEGYSVSREKKERFSLILESASTNQTSMYLCASRLAGVGNEQFFGPGTRLTVL.

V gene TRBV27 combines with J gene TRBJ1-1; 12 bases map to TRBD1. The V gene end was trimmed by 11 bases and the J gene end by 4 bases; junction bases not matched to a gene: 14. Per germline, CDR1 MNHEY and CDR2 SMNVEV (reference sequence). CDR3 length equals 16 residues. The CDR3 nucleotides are TGTGCCTCTGGGACAGGGGGCGGCGAGCGTTTCACTGAAGCTTTCTTT. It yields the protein CASGTGGGERFTEAFF.

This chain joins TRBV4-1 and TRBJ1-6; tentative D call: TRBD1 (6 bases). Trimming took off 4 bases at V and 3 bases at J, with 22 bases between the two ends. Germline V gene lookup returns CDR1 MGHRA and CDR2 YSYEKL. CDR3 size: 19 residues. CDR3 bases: TGCGCCAGCAGCCTTTGGCCCCCCGCGGACAGCAGCTATAATTCACCCCTCCACTTT. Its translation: CASSLWPPADSSYNSPLHF.

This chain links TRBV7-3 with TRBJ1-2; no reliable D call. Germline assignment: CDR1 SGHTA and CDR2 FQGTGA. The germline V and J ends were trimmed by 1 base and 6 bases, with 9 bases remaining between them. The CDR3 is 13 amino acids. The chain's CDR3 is CASSLILKNGYTF. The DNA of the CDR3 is TGTGCCAGCAGCTTAATACTCAAAAATGGCTACACCTTC.

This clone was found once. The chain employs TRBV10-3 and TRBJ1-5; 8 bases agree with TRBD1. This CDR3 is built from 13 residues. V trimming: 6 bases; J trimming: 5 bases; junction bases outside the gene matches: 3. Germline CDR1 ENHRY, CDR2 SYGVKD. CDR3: CAIRKDRDQPQHF. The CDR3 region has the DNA TGTGCCATCAGAAAGGACAGGGATCAGCCCCAGCATTTT.